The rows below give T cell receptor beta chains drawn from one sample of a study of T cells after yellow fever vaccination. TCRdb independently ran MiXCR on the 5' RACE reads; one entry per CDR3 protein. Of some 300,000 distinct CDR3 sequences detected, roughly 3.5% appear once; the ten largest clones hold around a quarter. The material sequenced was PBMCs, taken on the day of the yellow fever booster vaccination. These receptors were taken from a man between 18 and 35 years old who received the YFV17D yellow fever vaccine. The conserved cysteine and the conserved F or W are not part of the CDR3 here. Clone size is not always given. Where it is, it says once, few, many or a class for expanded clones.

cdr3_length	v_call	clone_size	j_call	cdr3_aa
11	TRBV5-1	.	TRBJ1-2	ASSLAVEEGYT
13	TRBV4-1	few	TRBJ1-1	ASSRHPRGGTEAF
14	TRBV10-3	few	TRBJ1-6	AISPRPPPRFSTLH
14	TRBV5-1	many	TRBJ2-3	ASSFVAGGVTDTQY
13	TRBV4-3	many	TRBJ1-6	ASSHYGQGNSPLH
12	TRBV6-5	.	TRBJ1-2	ASSYGGVNYGYT
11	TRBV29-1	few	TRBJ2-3	SVESAETDTQY
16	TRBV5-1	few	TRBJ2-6	ASSLRQLNSAGANVLT
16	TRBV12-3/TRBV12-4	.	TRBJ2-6	ASSNRQGVVSGANVLT
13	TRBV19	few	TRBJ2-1	ASSQAGTAYNEQF
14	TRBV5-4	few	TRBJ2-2	ASSPRLAGDVGELF
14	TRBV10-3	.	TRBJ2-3	AISSGDRGITDTQY
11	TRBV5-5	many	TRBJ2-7	ASSLTGFYEQY
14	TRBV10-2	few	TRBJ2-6	ASSDKLISGANVLT
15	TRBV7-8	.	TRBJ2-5	ASSARLAGGPGETQY
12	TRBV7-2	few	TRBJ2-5	ASSSAGGMETQY
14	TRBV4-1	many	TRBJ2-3	ASSQAFSGGGDTQY
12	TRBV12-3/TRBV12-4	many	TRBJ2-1	ASSFSGGYNEQF
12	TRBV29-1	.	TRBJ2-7	SVELRWGGYEQY
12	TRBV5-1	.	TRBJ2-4	ASSFSPGPGIQY
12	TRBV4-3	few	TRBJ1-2	ASSQDLGGYGYT
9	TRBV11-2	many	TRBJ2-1	ASSLALEQF
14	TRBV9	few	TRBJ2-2	ASSGWGETNTGELF
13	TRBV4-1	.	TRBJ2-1	ASSQGLAGGWEQF
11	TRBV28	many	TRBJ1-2	ASRPRSNYGYT
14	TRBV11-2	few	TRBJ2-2	ASSLEWTANTGELF
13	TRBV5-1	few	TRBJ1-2	ASSLGGTGGESYT
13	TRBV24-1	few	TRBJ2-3	ATSDPGGPGDTQY
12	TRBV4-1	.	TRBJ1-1	ASSQAGRNTEAF
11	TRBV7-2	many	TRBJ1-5	ASSWNSNQPQH
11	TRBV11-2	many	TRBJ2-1	ASSSGQGVEQF
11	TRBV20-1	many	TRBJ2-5	SASQLARETQY